Sequencing of this TCR beta chain was carried out in a study of immune evolution from preneoplasia to lung adenocarcinoma. Clones were read by immunoSEQ multiplex PCR, and TCRdb kept only the in-frame ones, dropping some. The sample consists of about 6,300 clones, around 82% of them appearing once. The CDR3 extends over 14 amino acids. CDR1 SGHTS and CDR2 YDEGEE come from the germline V gene. V lost 4 bases and J 2 bases, leaving 10 bases between the germline ends. The chain combines TRBV5-8 with TRBJ1-3; no firm D call. Sample: FFPE lung adenocarcinoma in situ tissue. The receptor's source is a donor older than 65 with lung adenocarcinoma. The CDR3 reads CASSPGMAGNTIYF. The CDR3 DNA reads as TGTGCCAGCAGCCCTGGGATGGCTGGAAACACCATATATTTT.